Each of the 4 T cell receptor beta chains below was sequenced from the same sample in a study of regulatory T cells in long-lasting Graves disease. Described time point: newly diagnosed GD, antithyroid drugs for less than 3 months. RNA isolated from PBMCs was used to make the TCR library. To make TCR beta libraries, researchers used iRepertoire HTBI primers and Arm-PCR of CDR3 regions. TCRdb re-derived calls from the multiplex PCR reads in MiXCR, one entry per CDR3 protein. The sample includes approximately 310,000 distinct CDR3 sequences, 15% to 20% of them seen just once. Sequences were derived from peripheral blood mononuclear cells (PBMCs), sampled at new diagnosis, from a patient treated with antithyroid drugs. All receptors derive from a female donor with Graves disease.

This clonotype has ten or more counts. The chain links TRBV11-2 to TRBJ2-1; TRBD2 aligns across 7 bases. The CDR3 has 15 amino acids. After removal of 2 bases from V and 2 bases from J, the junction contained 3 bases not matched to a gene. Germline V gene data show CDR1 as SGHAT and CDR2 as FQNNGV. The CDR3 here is CASSLKREAYNEQFF. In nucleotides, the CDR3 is TGTGCCAGCAGCTTAAAACGGGAGGCCTACAATGAGCAGTTCTTC.

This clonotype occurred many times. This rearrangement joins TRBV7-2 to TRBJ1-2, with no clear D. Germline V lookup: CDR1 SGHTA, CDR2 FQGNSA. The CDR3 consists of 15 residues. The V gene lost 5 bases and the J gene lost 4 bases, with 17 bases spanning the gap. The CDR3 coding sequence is TGTGCCAGCAGCCCCCGGGATGCCCGGAGCTATGGCTACACCTTC. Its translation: CASSPRDARSYGYTF. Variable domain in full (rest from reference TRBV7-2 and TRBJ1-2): GAGVSQSPSNKVTEKGKDVELRCDPISGHTALYWYRQSLGQGLEFLIYFQGNSAPDKSGLPSDRFSAERTGGSVSTLTIQRTQQEDSAVYLCASSPRDARSYGYTFGSGTRLTVV.

The CDR3 loop reads CATSDLFTGNTGELFF. The CDR3 DNA reads as TGTGCCACCAGTGATTTGTTCACAGGGAACACCGGGGAGCTGTTTTTT. The V call is TRBV24-1, the J call TRBJ2-2; TRBD1 is a possible D gene (5 bases). Trimming took 0 bases from V and 1 from J, leaving 8 bases between them. Germline assignment: CDR1 KGHDR and CDR2 SFDVKD. The CDR3 is made up of 16 amino acids.

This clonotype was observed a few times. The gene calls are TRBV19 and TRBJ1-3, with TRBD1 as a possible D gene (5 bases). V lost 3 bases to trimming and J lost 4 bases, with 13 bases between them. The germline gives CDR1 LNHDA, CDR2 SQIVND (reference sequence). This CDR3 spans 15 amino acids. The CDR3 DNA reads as TGTGCCAGTAGTATGGCAGGGACTGCCGGAAACACCATATATTTT. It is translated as CASSMAGTAGNTIYF.